This paragraph reports one T cell receptor (beta chain). Germline assignment: CDR1 SGHRS and CDR2 YFSETQ. With 0 bases removed from V and 0 bases from J, the gap between germline ends came to 11 bases. This CDR3 has 16 amino acids. This sample is drawn from a study of blood T cell repertoires in COVID-19. Study-wide background: Specimens from acute and convalescent COVID-19 originated in the United States, Italy and Spain.

The data were produced by immunoSEQ multiplex PCR, yet TCRdb's version contains in-frame clones alone and is incomplete. The sample yields some 90,000 clones, more than 70% seen once. The origin of this receptor is a man in his forties or fifties with acute or convalescent COVID-19. Sequencing was done on a sample of peripheral blood. The chain joins TRBV5-1 to TRBJ2-3; D is possibly TRBD1 (5 bases). The CDR3: CASSLAGPTSTDTQYF. CDR3 sequence (DNA): TGCGCCAGCAGCTTGGCAGGGCCTACTAGCACAGATACGCAGTATTTT.